This TCR beta chain is drawn from a study of OX40 agonist ivuxolimab in advanced cancers. Blood got drawn at baseline, again on cycle 4 day 1, and then on cycle 7 day 1. The study, taken as a whole, reports: Partial responders at 0.1-3.0 mg/kg had among the lowest clonal expansion.

Clones were read by immunoSEQ multiplex PCR, and TCRdb kept only the in-frame ones, dropping some. Of 55,000 to 75,000 clones listed, approximately 87% are singletons. A note on this clone: Its antigen is not identified.

Per germline, CDR1 SGHAT and CDR2 FQDESV (reference sequence). V lost 4 bases to trimming and J lost 1 base, with 17 bases between them. CDR3 length: 17 amino acids. This sequence originates from an adult with an advanced solid tumor such as melanoma, head and neck, liver or kidney cancer. The material sequenced was CD4+ or CD8+ T cells sorted from blood, taken in a trial of the OX40 agonist ivuxolimab. The chain has TRBV11-1 and TRBJ2-1; D possibly corresponds to TRBD2 (5 bases). CDR3 coding DNA: TGTGCCAGCAGCTCCGGAGGTATGTGGGTGTCCTACAATGAGCAGTTCTTC. Amino acids: CASSSGGMWVSYNEQFF.